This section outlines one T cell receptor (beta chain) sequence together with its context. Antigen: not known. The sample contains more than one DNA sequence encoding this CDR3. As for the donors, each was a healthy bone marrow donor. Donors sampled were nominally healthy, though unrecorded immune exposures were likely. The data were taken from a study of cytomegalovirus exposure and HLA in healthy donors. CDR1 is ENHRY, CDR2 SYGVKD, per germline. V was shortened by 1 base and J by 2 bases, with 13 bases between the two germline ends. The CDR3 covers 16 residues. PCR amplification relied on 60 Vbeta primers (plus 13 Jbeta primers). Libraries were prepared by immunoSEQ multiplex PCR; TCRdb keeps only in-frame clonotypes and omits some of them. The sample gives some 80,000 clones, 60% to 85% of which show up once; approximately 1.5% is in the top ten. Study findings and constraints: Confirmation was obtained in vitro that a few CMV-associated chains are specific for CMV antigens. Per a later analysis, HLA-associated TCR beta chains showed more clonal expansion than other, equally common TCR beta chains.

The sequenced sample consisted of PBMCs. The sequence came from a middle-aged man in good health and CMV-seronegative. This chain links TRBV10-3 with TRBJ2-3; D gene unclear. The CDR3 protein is CAISEYESVVTDTQYF. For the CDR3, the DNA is TGTGCCATCAGTGAGTATGAGAGTGTTGTCACAGATACGCAGTATTTT.